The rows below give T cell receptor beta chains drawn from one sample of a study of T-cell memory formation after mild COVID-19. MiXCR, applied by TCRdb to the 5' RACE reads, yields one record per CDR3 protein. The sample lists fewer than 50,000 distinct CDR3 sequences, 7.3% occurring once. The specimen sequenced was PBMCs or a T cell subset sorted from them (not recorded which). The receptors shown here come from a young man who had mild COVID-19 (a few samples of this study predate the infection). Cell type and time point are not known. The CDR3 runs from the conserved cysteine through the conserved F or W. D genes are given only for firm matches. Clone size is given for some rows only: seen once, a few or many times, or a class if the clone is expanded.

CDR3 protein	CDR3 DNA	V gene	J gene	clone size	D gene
CASSFVAGGQETQYF	TGTGCCAGCAGCTTTGTAGCGGGGGGCCAAGAGACCCAGTACTTC	TRBV7-9	TRBJ2-5	many	TRBD2
CASSLAASARAQYF	TGTGCCAGCAGCTTAGCGGCTAGCGCACGGGCCCAGTACTTC	TRBV7-2	TRBJ2-5	many	NA
CASSPQGQNTEAFF	TGCGCCAGCAGCCCACAGGGTCAGAACACTGAAGCTTTCTTT	TRBV5-1	TRBJ1-1	NA	NA
CASSLGPAGTGETQYF	TGCGCCAGCAGCTTGGGACCAGCCGGGACAGGGGAGACCCAGTACTTC	TRBV5-1	TRBJ2-5	few	TRBD1
CASSLWTGGIDTQYF	TGTGCCAGCAGTCTCTGGACAGGGGGCATAGATACGCAGTATTTT	TRBV6-6	TRBJ2-3	NA	TRBD1
CASSFGGRDIQYF	TGTGCCAGCAGCTTCGGGGGGCGAGACATTCAGTACTTC	TRBV7-9	TRBJ2-4	many	NA
CASSPRSGANYEQYF	TGTGCCAGCAGCCCCAGGAGCGGGGCCAACTACGAGCAGTACTTC	TRBV7-2	TRBJ2-7	many	TRBD2
CASSEELVEQYF	TGTGCCAGCAGTGAAGAGCTGGTTGAGCAGTACTTC	TRBV2	TRBJ2-7	many	NA
CASRPSGSNTEAFF	TGTGCCAGCAGGCCCTCGGGGTCGAACACTGAAGCTTTCTTT	TRBV6-2/TRBV6-3	TRBJ1-1	NA	NA
CASSGGDNRETQYF	TGCGCCAGCAGCGGGGGGGACAATAGAGAGACCCAGTACTTC	TRBV5-1	TRBJ2-5	NA	NA
CASSLSSGDTIYF	TGTGCCAGCAGCTTATCCTCGGGGGACACCATATATTTT	TRBV7-6	TRBJ1-3	few	NA
CASRPSRDRGSHTQYF	TGTGCCAGCAGACCTAGCCGGGACAGGGGATCCCATACGCAGTATTTT	TRBV7-8	TRBJ2-3	NA	TRBD1
CASSARGGTGSSYNEQFF	TGTGCCAGCAGCGCAAGAGGAGGGACAGGGAGCTCCTACAATGAGCAGTTCTTC	TRBV7-2	TRBJ2-1	few	TRBD1
CASSHINQPQHF	TGTGCCAGCAGCCATATTAATCAGCCCCAGCATTTT	TRBV3-1	TRBJ1-5	few	NA
CASQEVAGDLTGELFF	TGCGCCAGTCAAGAGGTAGCGGGGGACCTCACCGGGGAGCTGTTTTTT	TRBV5-1	TRBJ2-2	many	TRBD2
CASRSTGSGSYEQYF	TGTGCCAGCAGATCCACAGGTTCAGGGTCCTACGAGCAGTACTTC	TRBV28	TRBJ2-7	many	NA
CASRTSGGAYEQFF	TGTGCCAGCAGGACTAGCGGGGGGGCCTATGAGCAGTTCTTC	TRBV12-3/TRBV12-4	TRBJ2-1	NA	TRBD2
CASRSFYTEAFF	TGTGCCAGCAGGTCGTTTTACACTGAAGCTTTCTTT	TRBV28	TRBJ1-1	NA	NA
CASSTQPGPGANVLTF	TGTGCCAGCAGCACCCAACCCGGGCCTGGGGCCAACGTCCTGACTTTC	TRBV7-2	TRBJ2-6	few	NA
CASSFYRFGLGDEQYF	TGTGCCAGCAGTTTCTACAGGTTTGGGCTCGGGGACGAGCAGTACTTC	TRBV12-3/TRBV12-4	TRBJ2-7	few	NA
CASSLGSLAKNIQYF	TGTGCCAGCAGTTTGGGTTCCCTCGCCAAAAACATTCAGTACTTC	TRBV12-3/TRBV12-4	TRBJ2-4	few	NA
CASTDTDRRRNQPQHF	TGTGCCAGCACTGACACTGACCGTCGTCGCAATCAGCCCCAGCATTTT	TRBV6-1	TRBJ1-5	few	NA
CASSLARDRAFGYTF	TGTGCCAGCAGTTTAGCTCGGGACAGGGCCTTCGGCTACACCTTC	TRBV12-3/TRBV12-4	TRBJ1-2	NA	TRBD1
CASSRDRPAPGYTF	TGCGCCAGCAGCCGGGACCGACCAGCTCCTGGCTACACCTTC	TRBV5-1	TRBJ1-2	NA	NA
CASSSPGLAGNEQFF	TGTGCCAGCAGCTCTCCGGGACTAGCAGGCAATGAGCAGTTCTTC	TRBV7-9	TRBJ2-1	NA	TRBD2
CASSDRGTGELFF	TGCGCCAGCAGCGACAGGGGCACCGGGGAGCTGTTTTTT	TRBV5-1	TRBJ2-2	many	TRBD1
CASSRTADGYSPLHF	TGTGCCAGCAGCCGGACAGCGGACGGTTATTCACCCCTCCACTTT	TRBV11-2	TRBJ1-6	many	NA
CASSPQGNTEAFF	TGTGCCAGCAGCCCTCAGGGGAACACTGAAGCTTTCTTT	TRBV6-6	TRBJ1-1	many	NA
CASSPNRVDTQYF	TGTGCCAGCAGCCCAAACAGGGTGGATACGCAGTATTTT	TRBV7-2	TRBJ2-3	NA	NA
CASRAGGPDTQYF	TGTGCCAGCAGAGCGGGGGGACCAGATACGCAGTATTTT	TRBV7-2	TRBJ2-3	many	TRBD2
CASSSGTGGTDTQYF	TGTGCCAGCAGCTCCGGGACAGGGGGCACAGATACGCAGTATTTT	TRBV6-5	TRBJ2-3	many	TRBD1
CASSLATSKSSMNTEAFF	TGTGCCAGCAGCTTGGCAACAAGCAAATCCTCCATGAACACTGAAGCTTTCTTT	TRBV5-7	TRBJ1-1	NA	NA